Detailed here is one TCR beta chain. The antigen remains unidentified. Combined were second doses at about 4 or about 12 weeks. TCRdb's table, derived via immunoSEQ multiplex PCR, lists solely in-frame clones and lacks some. Of around 120,000 clones listed, roughly 91% are singletons. V shed 2 bases and J 5 bases; nucleotides not matched to a gene: 4. Germline-derived CDR1 and CDR2 are MNHEY and SVGAGI. This CDR3 has 14 amino acids. These data come from a study of T cell responses to AZD1222 COVID-19 vaccine. Findings and caveats of the study: In a largely white British group with more females than males, clonal diversity was possibly underestimated. Within unmutated variant regions lay the reported targets of nearly half of spike-specific TCRs.

The sample was peripheral blood, taken 28 days after the second AZD1222 dose. This receptor was obtained from an adult who received the AZD1222 COVID-19 vaccine. This chain joins TRBV6-5 and TRBJ2-7, with 9 bases matching TRBD1. CDR3 residues: CASSYGGQGHEQYF. CDR3 coding DNA: TGTGCCAGCAGTTACGGGGGACAGGGTCACGAGCAGTACTTC.